This T cell receptor (beta chain) was documented in a study of cytomegalovirus exposure and HLA in healthy donors (dated by TCRdb to 2017 to 2019). A note on the overall study: An earlier analysis of some 600 of the donors reported 250 to 300 Gb of sequence data and 95 million to 130 million unique TCR beta sequences obtained from about 180 million T cells. Using immunosequencing, the study profiled T cell repertoires from 666 subjects and related those repertoires to cytomegalovirus serostatus. In the later analysis, no new phenotypic data were used to find candidate immune exposures; instead, reliance was placed on TCR beta sequences and their occurrence across donors. On average, approximately 250,000 unique TCR beta nucleotide sequences were sequenced per donor among some 430 genotyped donors of the cohort, with roughly 19% of those sequences being non-productive. The study was designed to test whether signatures of past pathogen exposure could be identified by cataloging public T cell receptors. Typing coverage varied by locus: about 629-630 donors for A, B, C, DRB1 and DQB1; some 520 for DQA1; around 570 for DPA1; more than 450 for DPB1. An early release that covered roughly 600 HLA-typed donors contained 250 to 350 gigabases of sequencing data and some 87 million unique TCR sequences. Genome-wide SNP genotypes for about three fifths of the roughly 670 donors were used in a later genetic analysis, which treated that subset as a discovery cohort. Donor age, sex, ethnicity and CMV serostatus were compiled together with the repertoire data. Of the roughly 410 genotyped donors, 81% were placed in the genetic ancestry cluster associated with self-reported Caucasian donors. To study patterns of TCR occurrence, a later analysis re-analyzed previously published TCR beta repertoires from 666 donors and added high-resolution HLA genotyping. To predict cytomegalovirus infection status, the study brought together high-throughput TCR immunosequencing, statistical association of individual TCRs with disease status, and machine learning. HLA typing included class I and class II loci at four-digit resolution. All discovery cohort repertoires had been generated on a single sequencing platform. In addition to the first cohort of 666 subjects, a separate validation cohort of 100 to 150 different subjects was used. Roughly 5 DR-DQ haplotypes were handled as single units for association and clustering, since linkage in the cohort was strong. An earlier analysis of about 600 of the donors used high-throughput TCR beta sequencing to judge whether each TCR beta V gene segment behaved as functional or pseudogenic. General study outcomes and caveats: Because counts were too low, some 17 rarely observed V segments, including chromosome 9 orphons, were left out of the earlier analysis of 587 of the donors. CMV serostatus was the only immune exposure information available for the cohort. This cohort had only TCR beta chains sequenced, and the lack of alpha or paired-chain data limited which features could be detected. Roughly uniform sequencing depth across donors was assumed in presence/absence analyses, although this assumption may not hold. Because the 87-base-pair reads could not distinguish some IMGT-functional V segments, including TRBV6-2 and TRBV6-3, those segments were excluded. In an earlier analysis of some 550 of the donors, most TCR beta V segments were observed in productive rearrangements about 87% or about 30% of the time, broadly matching IMGT annotations. In a later analysis, the rate of TCR association differed among HLA loci, with DRB1 alleles having the most associated TCRs and HLA-C alleles having the fewest. Linkage disequilibrium might explain the correlated functional status among segregating V segments, but an unknown experimental factor could not be ruled out. A further reported finding was that TCR beta sequences accurately predicted the HLA-A and HLA-B alleles for most subjects in the first cohort. In vitro tests confirmed that a few of the cytomegalovirus-associated TCR beta chains recognize cytomegalovirus antigens. The classifier was reported to diagnose cytomegalovirus status with high specificity and sensitivity in both the original cohort and the validation cohort. When HLA alleles, especially DR and DQ, strongly co-occurred, TCR associations were difficult to assign to individual alleles. In a later analysis, HLA-associated TCR beta chains were found to be more clonally expanded and to have lower generation probabilities than equally common non-associated chains. According to a later genetic analysis, donors in an Asian-associated ancestry cluster had fewer N-insertions in productive TCRs than the roughly 700-donor mean. A later genetic analysis associated a missense DCLRE1C variant with V-gene and J-gene trimming of TCR beta chains, and an independent cohort replicated the association. In a later analysis, most CMV-associated TCR beta chains were found to appear HLA-restricted, with HLA associations seemingly driven largely by CMV exposure. A later analysis reported that several top co-occurrence clusters appeared linked to parvovirus B19, influenza, CMV and Epstein-Barr virus. Because HLA typing was missing for some donors at each locus, association tests included only the typed subset. The authors suggested that the approach could potentially be generalized to other disease states and immunological phenotypes. Most TCR sequences were seen in very few donors, while some public TCRs were found in many individuals. The study listed 150 to 200 TCR beta chains as associated with cytomegalovirus. The sequencing pipeline was judged likely to have produced a cluster of highly shared sequence variants as a technical artifact. Specific HLA alleles were associated with 16,951 TCR beta sequences at a false discovery rate of 0.05 in a later analysis.

The cohort comprised some 680 healthy bone marrow donors. All cohort members were sampled while nominally healthy, although unrecorded immune exposures were likely present. The donor tested CMV seropositive, placing the donor among the 250 to 350 seropositive members of the cohort. Each donor provided a peripheral blood sample, and peripheral blood mononuclear cells were used for TCR beta sequencing. Genomic DNA was extracted from the blood cell samples with the Qiagen DNeasy Blood Extraction Kit. Receptor amplification or capture employed the immunoSEQ multiplex PCR assay. For the multiplex PCR, a mixture combining 60 forward primers for TCR Vbeta segments and 13 reverse primers for TCR Jbeta segments was used. Amplification of the CDR3 region of rearranged TCR beta genes was performed with a multiplex PCR assay on genomic DNA. On the Illumina HiSeq System, the amplified TCR beta libraries were sequenced as 87-base-pair reads. In the original analysis: In a later analysis, tens of millions of unique TCR beta chains were counted across the approximately 640 repertoires, and roughly 11 million of these chains were shared by at least two donors. A nearest-neighbor algorithm error-corrected the raw reads and collapsed the reads into unique sequences, merging closely related sequences to remove PCR and sequencing errors. To assign V, D and J gene segments, CDR3 sequences were aligned to IMGT reference sequences. For a sequence to be retained, at least a six-nucleotide match to both a V gene segment and a J gene segment was required. A rearrangement was called productive if the CDR3 had no stop codons and remained in frame with V and J, and every other rearrangement was called non-productive. CDR3 was defined by IMGT convention, running from the second conserved V-encoded cysteine to the conserved J-encoded phenylalanine. The earlier analysis of about 590 of the donors excluded sequences that lacked an unambiguous match to a single V gene segment. An earlier analysis of over 450 of the donors classified V segments as functional when productive rearrangements were above 56.7% and as segregating when the standard deviation between donors was above 5%. A statistical classification framework was built for diagnosing cytomegalovirus status from the catalog of TCR beta chain sequences. In a later analysis, V and J genes were assigned by comparing TCR nucleotide sequences against IMGT/GENE-DB human TR gene sequences. A later analysis assigned CDR3 sequences and most-parsimonious VDJ recombination scenarios with the TCRdist pipeline. A later analysis defined each TCR beta chain by its CDR3 amino acid sequence plus V-gene family, and excluded reads lacking a unique V-gene family. As a way to deal with suspected cross-contamination and a sequencing artifact, a later analysis dropped 640 or so nucleotide sequences that were highly shared and had low generation probability. In a later analysis, a clonal expansion index for each public chain was calculated from normalized within-repertoire ranks of inferred template counts. In a later analysis, generation probabilities were computed using a VDJ recombination model fitted to out-of-frame rearrangements, and the results were checked against IGoR. In a later analysis, hypergeometric tests were used to score TCR-TCR, TCR-HLA and TCR-CMV co-occurrence, with a repertoire-size bias correction applied to TCR pairs. A later analysis estimated false discovery rates by permuting HLA or CMV assignments 20 times. In a later analysis, co-occurring TCRs were grouped using DBSCAN, and TCRdist sequence similarity was added for clustering within HLA-allele-positive subsets. Repertoires with fewer than 30,000 or more than 120,000 public chains, plus five repertoires with anomalous nucleotide sharing, were excluded from co-occurrence clustering. Imported from immuneACCESS, the table was reduced by TCRdb to in-frame sequences with V and J called. These copies leave out some clones; in studies compared against another copy, an unresolved V gene accounts for under half, and the cause of the remainder is not known. V and J calls and clone size are given by that table; D and trimming were obtained from the DNA. For this sample there are some 90,000 clones; 65% to 75% appear just once. Roughly 13% of the sample comes from the top ten.

In this sample, this clone turned up a few times. The specificity of this receptor is unknown. No base quality values were provided; no much bigger clone lies one nucleotide off. Its CDR3 holds 15 amino acids, cysteine through phenylalanine. Left in the record is the CDR3 DNA by itself, 45 bases read in frame from the first base. The germline V gene (reference sequence) supplies CDR1 LNHDA and CDR2 SQIVND. V lost 11 bases and J lost 2 bases, and the count of bases not matched to a germline gene is 7. The clonotype was recovered from a woman in her 70s in good health and CMV-seropositive. The material sequenced was PBMCs. In this chain, TRBV19 is recombined with TRBJ1-6, and 9 junctional nucleotides match TRBD1. The nucleotide sequence reads as follows: TGTGCCTCTTCGGACAGGGGAACCTATAATTCACCCCTCCACTTT. It translates as CASSDRGTYNSPLHF.